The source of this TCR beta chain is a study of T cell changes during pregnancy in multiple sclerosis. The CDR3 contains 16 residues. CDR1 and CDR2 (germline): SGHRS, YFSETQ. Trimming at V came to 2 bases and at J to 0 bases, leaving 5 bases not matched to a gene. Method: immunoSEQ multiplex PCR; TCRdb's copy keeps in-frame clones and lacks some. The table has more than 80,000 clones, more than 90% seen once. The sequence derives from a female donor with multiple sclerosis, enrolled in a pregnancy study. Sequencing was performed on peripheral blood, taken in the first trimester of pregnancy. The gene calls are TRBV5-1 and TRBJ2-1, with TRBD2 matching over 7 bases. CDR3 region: CASSLRGRASYNEQFF. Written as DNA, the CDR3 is TGCGCCAGCAGCTTACGAGGGAGGGCCTCCTACAATGAGCAGTTCTTC.